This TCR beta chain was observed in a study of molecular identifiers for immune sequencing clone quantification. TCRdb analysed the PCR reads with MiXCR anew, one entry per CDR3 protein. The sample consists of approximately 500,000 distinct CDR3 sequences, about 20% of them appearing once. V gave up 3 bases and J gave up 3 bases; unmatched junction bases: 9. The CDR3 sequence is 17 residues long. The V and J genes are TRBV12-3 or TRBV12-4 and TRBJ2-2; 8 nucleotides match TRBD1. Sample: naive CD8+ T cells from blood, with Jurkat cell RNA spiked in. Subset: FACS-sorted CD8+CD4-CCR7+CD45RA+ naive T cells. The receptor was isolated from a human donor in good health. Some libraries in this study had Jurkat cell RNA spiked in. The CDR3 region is CASSFVVDRADTGELFF. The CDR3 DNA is TGTGCCAGCAGTTTTGTCGTGGACAGGGCGGACACCGGGGAGCTGTTTTTT.